This T cell receptor beta chain was sequenced in a study of T cell repertoires in cytomegalovirus infection. About the research overall: Both a matching HLA type and CMV infection were indicated by public TCR beta signatures. Findings and caveats of the study: Clonotypes of TCR beta that were HLA-C-restricted and CMV-specific dominated the ex vivo response. Carriers of CMV and the relevant HLA type were discriminated by public TCR beta frequency.

Germline V CDR1 and CDR2: DFQATT, SNEGSKA (reference sequence). The CDR3 has 13 residues. One entry per CDR3 protein results from TCRdb running MiXCR on the reads. The table has fewer than 250,000 distinct CDR3 sequences, roughly 22% seen once. This clonotype has a handful of counts. The antigen remains undetermined. At one end, the junction sequence differs from germline, possibly due to a read error. The V and J genes are TRBV20-1 and TRBJ2-4; 8 nucleotides agree with TRBD1. The clonotype originates from a human donor in good health (CMV status not recorded). Some clones in this sample may be carry-over from other donors' samples. Sequenced: CD8+ T cells from PBMCs. In DNA form, the CDR3 reads TGCAGTGCTAGAGATCCACACGACAGGGGTTCGCACTTC. Residues: CSARDPHDRGSHF.